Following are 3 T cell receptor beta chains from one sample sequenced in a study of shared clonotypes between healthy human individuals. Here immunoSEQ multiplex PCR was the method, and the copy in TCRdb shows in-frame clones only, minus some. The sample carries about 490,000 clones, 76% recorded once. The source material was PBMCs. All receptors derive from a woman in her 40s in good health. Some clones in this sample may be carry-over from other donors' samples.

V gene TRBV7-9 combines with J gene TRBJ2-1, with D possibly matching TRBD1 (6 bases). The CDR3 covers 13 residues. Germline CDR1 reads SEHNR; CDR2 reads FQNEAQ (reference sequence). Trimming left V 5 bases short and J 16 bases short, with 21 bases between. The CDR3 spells CASSPILGAPYFF. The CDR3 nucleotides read TGTGCCAGCAGCCCCATTTTGGGGGCGCCGTATTTCTTC.

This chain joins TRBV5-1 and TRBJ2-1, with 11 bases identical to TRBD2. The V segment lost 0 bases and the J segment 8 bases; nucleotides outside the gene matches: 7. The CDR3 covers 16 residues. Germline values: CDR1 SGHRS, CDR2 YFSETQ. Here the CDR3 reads CASSLELAGVSHEQFF. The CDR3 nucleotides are TGCGCCAGCAGCTTGGAACTAGCGGGAGTATCCCATGAGCAGTTCTTC.

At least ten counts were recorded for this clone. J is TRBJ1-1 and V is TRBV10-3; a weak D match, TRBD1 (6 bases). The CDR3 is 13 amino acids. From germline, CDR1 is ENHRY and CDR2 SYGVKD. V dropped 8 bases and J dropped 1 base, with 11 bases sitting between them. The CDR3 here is CAIGRDTNTEAFF. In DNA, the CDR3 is TGTGCCATCGGCCGGGACACGAACACTGAAGCTTTCTTT.